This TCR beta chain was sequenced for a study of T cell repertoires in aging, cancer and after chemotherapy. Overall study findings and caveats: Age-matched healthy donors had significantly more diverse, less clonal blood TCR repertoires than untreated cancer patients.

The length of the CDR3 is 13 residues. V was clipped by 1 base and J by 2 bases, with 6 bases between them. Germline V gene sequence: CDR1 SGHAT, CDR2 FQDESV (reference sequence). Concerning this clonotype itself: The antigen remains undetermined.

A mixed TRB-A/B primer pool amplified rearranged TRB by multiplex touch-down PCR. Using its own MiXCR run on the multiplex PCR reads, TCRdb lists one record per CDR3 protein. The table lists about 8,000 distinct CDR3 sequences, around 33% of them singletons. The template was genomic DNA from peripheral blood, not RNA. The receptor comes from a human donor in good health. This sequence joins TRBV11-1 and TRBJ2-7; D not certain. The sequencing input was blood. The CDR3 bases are TGTGCCAGCAGCTTAGAAGTAACCTACGAGCAGTACTTC. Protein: CASSLEVTYEQYF.